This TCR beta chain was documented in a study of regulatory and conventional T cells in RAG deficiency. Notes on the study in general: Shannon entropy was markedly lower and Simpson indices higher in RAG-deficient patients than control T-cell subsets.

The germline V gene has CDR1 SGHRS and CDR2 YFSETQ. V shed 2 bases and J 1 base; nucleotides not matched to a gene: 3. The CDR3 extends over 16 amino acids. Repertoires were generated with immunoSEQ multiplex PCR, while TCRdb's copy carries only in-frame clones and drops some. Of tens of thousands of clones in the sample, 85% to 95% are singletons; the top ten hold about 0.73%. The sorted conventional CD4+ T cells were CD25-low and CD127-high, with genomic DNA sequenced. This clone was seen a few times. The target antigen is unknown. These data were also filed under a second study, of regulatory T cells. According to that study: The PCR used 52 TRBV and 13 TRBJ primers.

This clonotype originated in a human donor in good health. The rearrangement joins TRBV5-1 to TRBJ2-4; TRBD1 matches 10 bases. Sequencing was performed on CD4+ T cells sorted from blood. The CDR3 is CASSLGTGAAKNIQYF. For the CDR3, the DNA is TGCGCCAGCAGCTTAGGGACAGGGGCTGCCAAAAACATTCAGTACTTC.